These T cell receptor beta chains were read from a single sample in a study of vaccination effects on CD4 cells after COVID-19. For these TCRs, the target antigens are not known. TCRdb's copy holds only in-frame clones and misses some; the assay was immunoSEQ multiplex PCR. The sample holds tens of thousands of clones, 73% seen once. The sequences come from CD4+ T cells from PBMCs cultured without peptide, collected after COVID-19 vaccination. These receptor sequences come from a human donor who received a COVID-19 vaccine. Each CDR3 is given with its conserved first and last residue. The D gene is left open where the match is weak. Where a row states a size, it is once, few, many or the class of an expanded clone; other rows omit it.

clone_size	v_call	d_call	j_call	cdr3_nt	cdr3_aa
few	TRBV19	TRBD1	TRBJ1-1	TGTGCCAGTAGTATCGTAACAGGGGGAGGAGGTAACACTGAAGCTTTCTTT	CASSIVTGGGGNTEAFF
once	TRBV7-2	NA	TRBJ2-3	TGTGCCAGCAGCTTACAGGGGATGGCAGATACGCAGTATTTT	CASSLQGMADTQYF
once	TRBV5-4	NA	TRBJ1-4	TGTGCCAGCAGCTCCCGGACGGGACTTAATGAAAAACTGTTTTTT	CASSSRTGLNEKLFF
NA	TRBV4-3	TRBD1	TRBJ1-4	TGCGCCAGCAGCCATCGAGGACAGGGCGGCGAAAAACTGTTTTTT	CASSHRGQGGEKLFF
NA	TRBV19	NA	TRBJ2-2	TGTGCCAGTAGTACAGGGGGAGGCACCGGGGAGCTGTTTTTT	CASSTGGGTGELFF
NA	TRBV5-5	NA	TRBJ2-3	TGTGCCAGCAGCGGAGGGGTAGGGGGGGGCCGCACAGATACGCAGTATTTT	CASSGGVGGGRTDTQYF
NA	TRBV18	NA	TRBJ1-1	TGTGCCAGCTCACCGCGACAGGACATGAACACTGAAGCTTTCTTT	CASSPRQDMNTEAFF
NA	TRBV7-3	TRBD1	TRBJ2-1	TGTGCCAGCAGCCCGGGACAGGCGAATGTAGGGCAGTTCTTC	CASSPGQANVGQFF
NA	TRBV30	NA	TRBJ2-2	TGTGCCTGGACGACATTGAACACCGGGGAGCTGTTTTTT	CAWTTLNTGELFF
NA	TRBV5-1	NA	TRBJ2-5	TGCGCCAGCAGCATCGGGCAGGGGTGGGAGACCCAGTACTTC	CASSIGQGWETQYF
NA	TRBV14	NA	TRBJ2-2	TGTGCCAGCAGCCGGGACCGACCGAACACCGGGGAGCTGTTTTTT	CASSRDRPNTGELFF
NA	TRBV6-2/TRBV6-3	NA	TRBJ1-1	TGTGCCAGCAGTTACTGGGAGTCCTCGACCGAAGCTTTCTTT	CASSYWESSTEAFF
few	TRBV6-1	NA	TRBJ1-1	TGTGCCAGCAGTGAAGGGCCGACGAACACTGAAGCTTTCTTT	CASSEGPTNTEAFF
NA	TRBV5-4	TRBD1	TRBJ1-1	TGTGCCAGCAGCCCCAGGGACAGGGAAACTGAAGCTTTCTTT	CASSPRDRETEAFF
NA	TRBV7-9	NA	TRBJ2-5	TGTGCCAGCAGCTTAGGGCAAGAGACCCAGTACTTC	CASSLGQETQYF
few	TRBV2	TRBD2	TRBJ2-3	TGTGCCAGCAGTCCTTGGGGGGGAACAGATACGCAGTATTTT	CASSPWGGTDTQYF
NA	TRBV2	TRBD1	TRBJ1-6	TGTGCCAGCAAGGGACAGGGAGGGTCAAATTCACCCCTCCACTTT	CASKGQGGSNSPLHF
NA	TRBV6-5	TRBD1	TRBJ1-2	TGTGCCAGCAGGTCTACAGGGGAGGATGGCTACACCTTC	CASRSTGEDGYTF
NA	TRBV25-1	NA	TRBJ2-6	TGTGCCAGCAGTGAACAAGGGCCTGGGGCCAACGTCCTGACTTTC	CASSEQGPGANVLTF
few	TRBV28	NA	TRBJ2-3	TGTGCCAGCAGTGGATACGGGACCTACGAGACAGATACGCAGTATTTT	CASSGYGTYETDTQYF
NA	TRBV19	NA	TRBJ1-1	TGTGCCAGTAGTATCGGCGGCTACACTGAAGCTTTCTTT	CASSIGGYTEAFF
NA	TRBV2	TRBD1	TRBJ1-5	TGTGCCAGCAGCGAATGGGGCAGGGGGGAGTCCCAGCATTTT	CASSEWGRGESQHF
NA	TRBV5-6	NA	TRBJ2-3	TGTGCCAGCAGCCCATATTTCACAGATACGCAGTATTTT	CASSPYFTDTQYF
NA	TRBV19	TRBD1	TRBJ1-1	TGTGCCACCTGGGTGGGAGGGGGCGCTCGGAACACTGAAGCTTTCTTT	CATWVGGGARNTEAFF
NA	TRBV6-1	NA	TRBJ2-3	TGTGCCAGCAGTGAATTTAAGGGTTTAGGCACGCAGTATTTT	CASSEFKGLGTQYF
NA	TRBV7-9	NA	TRBJ1-1	TGTGCCAGCAGCCCGCGGGGGGGGCCCGGCAACACTGAAGCTTTCTTT	CASSPRGGPGNTEAFF
NA	TRBV27	NA	TRBJ2-5	TGTGCCAGCAGTTTGCGGGGTAGTCAGGAGACCCAGTACTTC	CASSLRGSQETQYF
NA	TRBV5-1	NA	TRBJ2-3	TGCGCCAGCAGCTTGCTCACTAGCAGCGCAGATACGCAGTATTTT	CASSLLTSSADTQYF
NA	TRBV12-3/TRBV12-4	TRBD2	TRBJ2-5	TGTGCCAGCAGTGGTTCTCGGGAGGGGACCCAGTACTTC	CASSGSREGTQYF
NA	TRBV24-1	NA	TRBJ1-3	TGTGCCACCAGTGACCGCCGTCCAGATACCGAGGTCGGAAACACCATATATTTT	CATSDRRPDTEVGNTIYF
NA	TRBV12-3/TRBV12-4	NA	TRBJ2-3	TGTGCCAGCACCGGCAGGGGCCCAGATACGCAGTATTTT	CASTGRGPDTQYF
NA	TRBV10-2	NA	TRBJ2-5	TGCGCCAGCAGTCAGGTGCGGGGGCGAGAGACCCAGTACTTC	CASSQVRGRETQYF
NA	TRBV5-1	NA	TRBJ2-3	TGCGCCAGCAGCTTCCCTCCCACAGATACGCAGTATTTT	CASSFPPTDTQYF
NA	TRBV6-1	NA	TRBJ1-2	TGTGCCAGCAGTGACCCCCCAGGTAATCGTGGCTACACCTTC	CASSDPPGNRGYTF
NA	TRBV19	NA	TRBJ2-6	TGTGCCAGTAGCGCCAGGGGATTTTCCGGGGCCAACGTCCTGACTTTC	CASSARGFSGANVLTF
NA	TRBV6-1	NA	TRBJ2-2	TGTGCCAGCAGTGAAGACTACAGGGTAAACACCGGGGAGCTGTTTTTT	CASSEDYRVNTGELFF
NA	TRBV5-8	NA	TRBJ2-3	TGTGCCAGCCCATCTCAGGGGATTTCCACAGATACGCAGTATTTT	CASPSQGISTDTQYF
NA	TRBV24-1	NA	TRBJ2-1	TGTGCCACCAGTGATCTCAGGGGGGGGAACAATGAGCAGTTCTTC	CATSDLRGGNNEQFF
NA	TRBV6-4	TRBD2	TRBJ2-3	TGTGCCACCAGACACCTGACTAGCGGGGTGGATACGCAGTATTTT	CATRHLTSGVDTQYF
NA	TRBV19	NA	TRBJ1-3	TGTGCCAGTAGTATATACAGGGTCCGGGGCCCTGGAAACACCATATATTTT	CASSIYRVRGPGNTIYF
NA	TRBV6-5	TRBD1	TRBJ2-2	TGTGCCAGCAGTTATAGGGGGCCAAGTACCGGGGAGCTGTTTTTT	CASSYRGPSTGELFF